This is a list of T cell receptor beta chains from one sample in a study of OX40 agonist ivuxolimab in advanced cancers. Here immunoSEQ multiplex PCR was the method, and the copy in TCRdb shows in-frame clones only, minus some. The repertoire holds some 74,000 clones, with over 75% as singletons. Sequencing used CD4+ or CD8+ T cells sorted from blood, obtained in a trial of the OX40 agonist ivuxolimab. The receptor set was obtained from an adult with an advanced solid tumor such as melanoma, head and neck, liver or kidney cancer. CDR3s include the opening cysteine and the closing phenylalanine or tryptophan. Each record gives: clone size, D gene, V gene, J gene, CDR3 protein, CDR3 DNA. The D gene is left open where the match is weak. A row's size may be missing; if present it is once, few, many or a size class.

NA	TRBD1	TRBV5-4	TRBJ2-5	CASSRVTDRGHRKTQYF	TGTGCCAGCAGCCGCGTCACGGACAGGGGGCATAGAAAGACCCAGTACTTC
NA	NA	TRBV6-1	TRBJ2-3	CASSEAWTGLTDTQYF	TGTGCCAGCAGTGAAGCGTGGACGGGCCTCACAGATACGCAGTATTTT
NA	TRBD2	TRBV5-4	TRBJ2-7	CASSAAGGRAYEQYF	TGTGCCAGCAGCGCAGCGGGAGGAAGGGCCTACGAGCAGTACTTC
NA	TRBD1	TRBV5-1	TRBJ2-2	CASSFADREAGELFF	TGCGCCAGCAGTTTCGCGGACAGGGAGGCCGGGGAGCTGTTTTTT
few	TRBD2	TRBV18	TRBJ2-1	CASSPSLAGANEQFF	TGTGCCAGCTCACCAAGCCTAGCGGGAGCGAATGAGCAGTTCTTC
NA	NA	TRBV28	TRBJ2-3	CASSSGSTDTQYF	TGTGCCAGCAGTTCCGGGAGCACAGATACGCAGTATTTT
NA	NA	TRBV19	TRBJ2-3	CASSRIGDTQYF	TGTGCCAGTAGTAGAATTGGAGATACGCAGTATTTT
NA	NA	TRBV30	TRBJ2-3	CAWSVLASTDTQYF	TGTGCCTGGAGTGTACTGGCTAGCACAGATACGCAGTATTTT
NA	TRBD2	TRBV18	TRBJ2-2	CASSLGLAVTGELFF	TGTGCCAGCTCACTGGGACTAGCGGTAACCGGGGAGCTGTTTTTT
NA	NA	TRBV6-6	TRBJ1-4	CASSYSAGVGEKLFF	TGTGCCAGCAGTTACTCAGCGGGGGTTGGAGAAAAACTGTTTTTT
NA	TRBD1	TRBV14	TRBJ2-7	CASSRTSGGEPEQYF	TGTGCCAGCAGCCGGACGTCAGGGGGCGAGCCCGAGCAGTACTTC
few	TRBD1	TRBV19	TRBJ1-2	CASSIRDRLTF	TGTGCCAGTAGTATACGGGACAGGCTCACCTTC
once	TRBD2	TRBV28	TRBJ2-1	CASSTSGTSGRALNEQFF	TGTGCCAGCAGTACGTCCGGGACTAGCGGGAGGGCCCTCAATGAGCAGTTCTTC
NA	TRBD1	TRBV7-3	TRBJ1-1	CASSPRQGPNTEAFF	TGTGCCAGCAGCCCTCGACAGGGGCCTAACACTGAAGCTTTCTTT
NA	NA	TRBV19	TRBJ2-1	CASSGGSGEFYNEQFF	TGTGCCAGTAGTGGAGGGTCGGGGGAGTTCTACAATGAGCAGTTCTTC
NA	NA	TRBV15	TRBJ1-3	CATSRPRATTGNTIYF	TGTGCCACCAGCAGACCAAGAGCGACGACTGGAAACACCATATATTTT
NA	NA	TRBV5-1	TRBJ2-7	CASSLGLEGVEQYF	TGCGCCAGCAGCTTGGGACTAGAAGGGGTCGAGCAGTACTTC